This entry is about one TCR beta chain. The entry originates in a study of blood T cell repertoires in COVID-19. Whole-study context: The analysed material was cDNA or gDNA that came from T cells, B-cell-depleted T cells, or PBMCs.

The trim removed 6 bases at V and 4 bases at J, leaving 13 bases unmatched. CDR1 MDHEN and CDR2 SYDVKM come from the germline V gene. The CDR3 runs 16 residues. Original data processing: Scientists estimated how many nucleated cells there were by amplifying reference gene primers. The data were produced by immunoSEQ multiplex PCR, yet TCRdb's version contains in-frame clones alone and is incomplete. The DNA was the basis for D and trimming; V, J and clone size are from that table. The sample consists of around 310,000 clones, around 91% of them appearing once. Followed longitudinally, the Seattle patients had been enrolled during active infection.

The clonotype was recovered from a woman in her thirties or forties with COVID-19, enrolled during active disease. Sequenced input: peripheral blood. V gene TRBV28 combines with J gene TRBJ2-3, with 7 bases that match TRBD2. CDR3 in DNA: TGTGCCAGCAGCCCGGTTTGGCGGGAGATCGCAGATACGCAGTATTTT. It yields the protein CASSPVWREIADTQYF. Filled out from reference TRBV28 and TRBJ2-3, the complete variable domain reads DVKVTQSSRYLVKRTGEKVFLECVQDMDHENMFWYRQDPGLGLRLIYFSYDVKMKEKGDIPEGYSVSREKKERFSLILESASTNQTSMYLCASSPVWREIADTQYFGPGTRLTVL.